A selection of T cell receptor beta chains follows, all from one sample in a study of post-analysis software for immune sequencing data. TCRdb recomputed calls from the PCR reads with MiXCR, one row per CDR3 protein. The sample holds about 540,000 distinct CDR3 sequences, around 36% seen once. Specimen: blood. The receptors come from a girl under 18 with multiple sclerosis. CDR3s include the opening cysteine and the closing phenylalanine or tryptophan. A D gene is named only where the DNA matches it firmly. Part of the rows lack a size; the others show once, few, many or a class for expanded clones.

j_call	d_call	v_call	clone_size	cdr3_nt	cdr3_aa
TRBJ2-3	TRBD2	TRBV24-1	few	TGTGCTCATAAGCGGGGGAAAGATACGCAGTATTTT	CAHKRGKDTQYF
TRBJ1-5	.	TRBV4-1	few	TGCGCCAGCAGCCGAGAGGTCGGCAGGGAGGATCAGCCCCAGCATTTT	CASSREVGREDQPQHF
TRBJ2-3	TRBD2	TRBV9	few	TGTGCCAGCAGCGTAGGGGCAGGGACTAGCGGGAGGTTGGATACGCAGTATTTT	CASSVGAGTSGRLDTQYF
TRBJ2-7	.	TRBV7-2	.	TGTGCCAGCACCTGGCGGGGCCAGGGTGTTCTCTACGAGCAGTACTTC	CASTWRGQGVLYEQYF
TRBJ2-7	TRBD1	TRBV29-1	few	TGCAGCGTTGGCCGACAGGGGATCAACGAGCAGTACTTC	CSVGRQGINEQYF
TRBJ1-4	.	TRBV4-1	few	TGCGCCAGCAAAATAGTGGGGCCAACTAATGAAAAACTGTTTTTT	CASKIVGPTNEKLFF
TRBJ2-7	.	TRBV20-1	.	TGCAGTGCTAGCTCCCCCCCGGTAGACGAGCAGTACTTC	CSASSPPVDEQYF
TRBJ2-2	.	TRBV7-2	few	TGTGCCAGCGGCAACAGGGCTTACACCGGGGAGCTGTTTTTT	CASGNRAYTGELFF
TRBJ2-7	.	TRBV25-1	.	TGTGCCAGCAGTGATCAAGTGCAGTACTTC	CASSDQVQYF
TRBJ2-5	TRBD1	TRBV9	.	TGTGCCAGCAGCCCCGACGGGGACAGTCCTCAAGAGACCCAGTACTTC	CASSPDGDSPQETQYF
TRBJ1-1	TRBD1	TRBV20-1	few	TGCAGTGGGACAGGGGGCTCACGAGCTGAAGCTTTCTTT	CSGTGGSRAEAFF
TRBJ1-2	.	TRBV12-3/TRBV12-4	many	TGTGCCAGCAGCCTACAGCGCTATGGCTACACCTTC	CASSLQRYGYTF
TRBJ1-5	TRBD1	TRBV7-2	few	TGTGCCAGCAGCTTAGGTGGCAGGGGGTCTCAGCCCCAGCATTTT	CASSLGGRGSQPQHF